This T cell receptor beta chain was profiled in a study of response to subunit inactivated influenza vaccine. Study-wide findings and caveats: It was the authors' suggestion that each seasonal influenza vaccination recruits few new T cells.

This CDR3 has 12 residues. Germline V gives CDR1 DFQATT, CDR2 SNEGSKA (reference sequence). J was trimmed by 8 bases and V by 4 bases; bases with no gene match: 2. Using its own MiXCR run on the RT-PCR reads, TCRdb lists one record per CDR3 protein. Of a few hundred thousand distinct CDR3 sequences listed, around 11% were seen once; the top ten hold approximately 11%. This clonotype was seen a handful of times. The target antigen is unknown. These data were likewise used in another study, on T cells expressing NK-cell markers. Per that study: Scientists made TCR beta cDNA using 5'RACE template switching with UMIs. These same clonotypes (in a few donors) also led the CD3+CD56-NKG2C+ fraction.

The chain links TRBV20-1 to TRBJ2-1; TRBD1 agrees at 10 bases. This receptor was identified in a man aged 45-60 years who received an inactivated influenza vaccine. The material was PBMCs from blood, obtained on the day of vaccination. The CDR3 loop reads CSATDRGYEQFF. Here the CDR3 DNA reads TGCAGTGCTACGGACAGGGGGTATGAGCAGTTCTTC.